One sample yielded the 7 T cell receptor beta chains listed below, sequenced in a study of T-cell memory formation after mild COVID-19 (dated by TCRdb to about 2021). Preparation of the library involved 5' RACE. The sample was run on an Illumina NovaSeq 6000. The public reads were quality trimmed at Q25 with fastp and then assembled into clones with MiXCR by TCRdb, keeping productive beta chains. For every CDR3 protein sequence, its rows merge into one entry that carries the most common genes and DNA. Counted in this sample were a few hundred thousand distinct CDR3 sequences; 13% to 15% of them appeared once. Clones ranked in the top ten supply about 22% of the sample. Sequenced input: PBMCs or a T cell subset sorted from them (not recorded which). The source is a young man who had mild COVID-19 (a few samples of this study predate the infection). The sample titles of this study are shuffled in the database, so cell type and time point are left out; the donor was told from shared clones.

A remark on this clonotype: Relative to the germline gene, one junction end is altered; a read error may explain this. The J gene is TRBJ1-2, the V gene TRBV4-1; D remains unclear. Germline CDR1 is MGHRA and CDR2 is YSYEKL. CDR3 length: 15 residues. CDR3 DNA sequence: TGCGCCAGCAGCGAAGATCCAGGAGATCTCTATGGCTACACCTTC. This codes for CASSEDPGDLYGYTF.

This clonotype was seen at least ten times. This chain connects TRBV5-1 to TRBJ2-4; 7 bases agree with TRBD1. Germline CDR1 is SGHRS and CDR2 is YFSETQ. The trim removed 0 bases at V and 2 bases at J, leaving 8 bases unmatched. This CDR3 is built from 17 residues. In nucleotides, the CDR3 is TGCGCCAGCAGCTTGGGAGGGACAGTGGTTTCCAAAAACATTCAGTACTTC. Translating gives CASSLGGTVVSKNIQYF.

The chain links TRBV2 to TRBJ1-1, with a possible D match to TRBD1 (5 bases). The V gene lost 7 bases and the J gene lost 0 bases, with 12 bases spanning the gap. Germline V gene lookup returns CDR1 SNHLY and CDR2 FYNNEI. The CDR3 has 14 residues. In DNA, the CDR3 is TGTGCCAGCAAGAAGGGGAGGATGAACACTGAAGCTTTCTTT. As protein: CASKKGRMNTEAFF.

Many counts were recorded for this clonotype. The chain employs TRBV4-3 and TRBJ2-2; D possibly corresponds to TRBD2 (6 bases). The CDR3 spans 18 residues. Trimming stripped 0 bases from V and 1 base from J, with 15 bases between. Germline V gene data show CDR1 as LGHNA and CDR2 as YSLEER. The CDR3 nucleotides are TGCGCCAGCAGCCAAGAAGCGGTGACTAGGTTGAACACCGGGGAGCTGTTTTTT. Amino acid sequence: CASSQEAVTRLNTGELFF.

This clonotype was observed at least ten times. V gene TRBV7-2 combines with J gene TRBJ2-1; 7 bases are a match to TRBD2. The germline gives CDR1 SGHTA, CDR2 FQGNSA. The CDR3 contains 16 residues. V shed 6 bases and J 3 bases; nucleotides not matched to a gene: 11. As DNA, the CDR3 is TGTGCCAGCAGTCCCAGTCTAGCGGACCTCTACAATGAGCAGTTCTTC. Its protein is CASSPSLADLYNEQFF.

This clonotype was seen only a few times. The chain carries TRBV6-6 and TRBJ1-2; 9 bases agree with TRBD1. CDR3 length: 15 amino acids. Germline lookup yields CDR1 MNHNY and CDR2 SVGAGI (reference sequence). The junction had 8 bases not matched to a gene; V was cut back by 3 bases and J by 6 bases. The CDR3 nucleotides are TGTGCCAGCAGTTATCAGACCGGGACAGGGAATGGCTACACCTTC. Protein: CASSYQTGTGNGYTF.

This clonotype was found many times. The chain carries TRBV6-6 and TRBJ1-2; the D is unclear. This CDR3 region has 11 residues. Deletions cut 3 bases from V and 1 base from J, with 0 bases between. The germline V gene has CDR1 MNHNY and CDR2 SVGAGI (reference sequence). CDR3 sequence reads: CASSYNYGYTF. As DNA, the CDR3 is TGTGCCAGCAGTTATAACTATGGCTACACCTTC.